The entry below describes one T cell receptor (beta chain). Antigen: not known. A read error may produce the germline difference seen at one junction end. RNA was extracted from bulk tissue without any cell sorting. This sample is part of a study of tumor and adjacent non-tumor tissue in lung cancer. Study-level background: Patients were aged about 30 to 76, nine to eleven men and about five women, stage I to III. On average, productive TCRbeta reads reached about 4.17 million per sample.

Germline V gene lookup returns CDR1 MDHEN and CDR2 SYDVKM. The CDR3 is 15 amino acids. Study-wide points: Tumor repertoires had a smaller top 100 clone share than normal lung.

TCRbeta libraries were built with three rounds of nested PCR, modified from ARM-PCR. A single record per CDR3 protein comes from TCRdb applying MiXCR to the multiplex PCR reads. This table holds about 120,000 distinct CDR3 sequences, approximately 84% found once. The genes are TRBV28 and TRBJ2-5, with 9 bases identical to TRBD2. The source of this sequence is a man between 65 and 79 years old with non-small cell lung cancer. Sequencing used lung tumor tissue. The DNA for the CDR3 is TGTGCCAGCAGGTCCGGGACTAGCTTTCGAGAGACCCGGTACTTC. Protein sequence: CASRSGTSFRETRYF.